These 22 T cell receptor beta chains originate from one sample sequenced in a study of blood T cell repertoires in COVID-19. This table comes from immunoSEQ multiplex PCR, and its TCRdb copy is limited to in-frame clones, with some not included. The data contain 110,000 or so clones, about 88% of them seen just once; the ten biggest clones take up 3.4%. Sequenced input: peripheral blood. These receptors were obtained from a man between 35 and 55 years old with acute or convalescent COVID-19.

J is TRBJ2-3 and V is TRBV20-1; the D is unclear. V was trimmed by 6 bases and J by 2 bases, leaving 6 bases between them. Germline values: CDR1 DFQATT, CDR2 SNEGSKA (reference sequence). CDR3 size: 11 residues. The CDR3 DNA follows: TGCAGTGCCCCTGTCACAGATACGCAGTATTTT. Protein sequence: CSAPVTDTQYF.

This rearrangement joins TRBV30 to TRBJ1-5, with D unclear. V was pared by 1 base and J by 6 bases, with 10 bases between. This CDR3 spans 13 amino acids. Germline CDR1 GTSNPN, CDR2 SVGIG (reference sequence). The CDR3 reads CAWSAAGLQPQHF. For the CDR3, the DNA is TGTGCCTGGAGTGCGGCCGGACTTCAGCCCCAGCATTTT.

The count of this clone is one. The gene calls are TRBV7-2 and TRBJ2-3; a possible D gene is TRBD1 (6 bases). The V gene's germline CDR1 is SGHTA and CDR2 FQGNSA. The CDR3 runs to 16 residues. The V end lost 4 bases, the J end lost 0 bases, and 14 bases lay between the germline ends. DNA of the CDR3: TGTGCCAGCAGCTCGTGGGGGACACCGAGCACAGATACGCAGTATTTT. The encoded protein is CASSSWGTPSTDTQYF.

The chain is built from TRBV5-6 and TRBJ2-1, with D possibly TRBD1 on 6 matching bases. Trimming pared 5 bases from V and 5 bases from J, leaving 14 bases between. CDR1 SGHDT and CDR2 YYEEEE come from the germline V gene. The CDR3 has 14 amino acids. The CDR3 is CASSRAGVDNEQFF. Written as DNA, the CDR3 is TGTGCCAGCAGTCGGGCAGGGGTAGACAATGAGCAGTTCTTC.

This clone was seen a few times. The V gene is TRBV7-9, the J gene TRBJ1-4, with D uncertain. Germline V gene sequence: CDR1 SEHNR, CDR2 FQNEAQ (reference sequence). The CDR3 is 13 amino acids. V gave up 3 bases and J gave up 4 bases, with 6 bases separating them. CDR3 amino acids: CASSLTYNEKLFF. CDR3 sequence (DNA): TGTGCCAGCAGCTTGACATATAATGAAAAACTGTTTTTT.

The chain recombines TRBV18 with TRBJ1-4, with D maybe TRBD1 (6 bases). This CDR3 region has 14 residues. Germline V gives CDR1 KGHSH, CDR2 LQKENI. Trimming cost V 8 bases and J 5 bases, with 15 bases left between them. CDR3 amino acids: CASAPVQGNEKLFF. In DNA, the CDR3 is TGTGCCAGCGCGCCAGTACAGGGAAATGAAAAACTGTTTTTT. Based on the CDR3 plus reference TRBV18 and TRBJ1-4, the full variable domain is NAGVMQNPRHLVRRRGQEARLRCSPMKGHSHVYWYRQLPEEGLKFMVYLQKENIIDESGMPKERFSAEFPKEGPSILRIQQVVRGDSAAYFCASAPVQGNEKLFFGSGTQLSVL.

This sequence joins TRBV11-3 and TRBJ2-4; D is unclear. The CDR3 is made up of 12 amino acids. Trimming took off 8 bases at V and 9 bases at J, with 14 bases between the two ends. The germline gives CDR1 SGHNT, CDR2 YENEEA. CDR3 nucleotide sequence: TGTGCCAGCGGTAACCGGTTCGGCATTCAGTACTTC. As protein: CASGNRFGIQYF. Filled out from reference TRBV11-3 and TRBJ2-4, the complete variable domain reads EAGVVQSPRYKIIEKKQPVAFWCNPISGHNTLYWYLQNLGQGPELLIRYENEEAVDDSQLPKDRFSAERLKGVDSTLKIQPAELGDSAVYLCASGNRFGIQYFGAGTRLSVL.

The count of this clone is one. CDR3 residues: CASSPMVSTGDTNYGYTF. The CDR3 region has the DNA TGTGCCAGCAGCCCTATGGTGTCAACAGGGGATACTAACTATGGCTACACCTTC. The chain has TRBV14 and TRBJ1-2, with 7 bases fitting TRBD1. V was clipped by 4 bases and J by 0 bases; unmatched bases: 14. Per the germline V gene, CDR1 is SGHDN and CDR2 is FVKESK. The CDR3 covers 18 residues. Filled out from reference TRBV14 and TRBJ1-2, the complete variable domain reads EAGVTQFPSHSVIEKGQTVTLRCDPISGHDNLYWYRRVMGKEIKFLLHFVKESKQDESGMPNNRFLAERTGGTYSTLKVQPAELEDSGVYFCASSPMVSTGDTNYGYTFGSGTRLTVV.

V and J are TRBV5-1 and TRBJ2-2; D is uncertain. Germline V lookup: CDR1 SGHRS, CDR2 YFSETQ. This CDR3 comprises 15 residues. V lost 0 bases and J lost 0, with 6 bases in between. CDR3 amino acids: CASSLGSANTGELFF. In nucleotides, the CDR3 is TGCGCCAGCAGCTTGGGCAGCGCGAACACCGGGGAGCTGTTTTTT.

The chain links TRBV6-5 to TRBJ1-3; no clear D. V lost 5 bases and J lost 0, with 11 bases in between. The CDR3 is made up of 15 amino acids. Germline CDR1 reads MNHEY; CDR2 reads SVGAGI. Here the CDR3 reads CASSRDSDSGNTIYF. CDR3 nucleotides: TGTGCCAGCAGTCGAGACTCGGACTCTGGAAACACCATATATTTT.

This clone has a single count. The chain joins TRBV7-3 to TRBJ2-1, with 11 bases aligning to TRBD2. This CDR3 spans 16 amino acids. CDR1 is SGHTA, CDR2 FQGTGA, per germline. V was clipped by 5 bases and J by 3 bases; unmatched bases: 6. The CDR3 region is CASSPTTSGVYNEQFF. The CDR3 DNA reads as TGTGCCAGCAGCCCCACGACTAGCGGGGTCTACAATGAGCAGTTCTTC.

This rearrangement joins TRBV6-5 to TRBJ1-1, with 7 bases that match TRBD1. The CDR3 extends over 12 amino acids. CDR1 and CDR2 (germline): MNHEY, SVGAGI. Trimming at V came to 2 bases and at J to 11 bases, leaving 5 bases not matched to a gene. The CDR3 sequence is CASSYGGTEAFF. CDR3 in DNA: TGTGCCAGCAGTTACGGGGGGACAGAGGCTTTCTTT.

The chain combines TRBV4-2 with TRBJ2-7; the match to TRBD2 covers 11 bases. CDR3 length: 14 amino acids. The V and J ends lost 3 bases and 4 bases, in that order; junction bases with no gene match: 2. Germline lookup yields CDR1 LGHNA and CDR2 YNFKEQ. The CDR3 protein is CASSQGLAEYEQYF. The CDR3 nucleotides are TGTGCCAGCAGCCAGGGACTAGCGGAATACGAGCAGTACTTC.

The chain combines TRBV6-6 with TRBJ1-2, with 7 positions matching TRBD1. V gave up 2 bases and J gave up 2 bases; unmatched junction bases: 2. The germline V gene encodes CDR1 MNHNY and CDR2 SVGAGI (reference sequence). This CDR3 comprises 14 residues. As DNA, the CDR3 is TGTGCCAGCAGTTACCGGGGACAGAACTATGGCTACACCTTC. Its translation: CASSYRGQNYGYTF.

The chain combines TRBV5-4 with TRBJ1-2; D perhaps matches TRBD1 (5 bases). Germline assignment: CDR1 SGHNT and CDR2 YYREEE (reference sequence). CDR3 size: 14 residues. The V end lost 0 bases, the J end lost 4 bases, and 10 bases lay between the germline ends. CDR3 region: CASSLEGFGYGYTF. CDR3 bases: TGTGCCAGCAGCTTGGAGGGGTTTGGCTATGGCTACACCTTC.

V and J are TRBV7-2 and TRBJ2-7, with 7 bases matching TRBD1. The length of the CDR3 is 17 residues. The trim removed 1 base at V and 9 bases at J, leaving 18 bases unmatched. The germline gives CDR1 SGHTA, CDR2 FQGNSA. The CDR3 loop reads CASSLGGTGTEYGGQYF. CDR3 bases: TGTGCCAGCAGCTTAGGGGGCACCGGGACAGAATACGGTGGGCAGTACTTC.

Only a few counts were recorded for this clone. The rearrangement joins TRBV9 to TRBJ1-1; 7 bases match TRBD1. V lost 3 bases to trimming and J lost 13 bases; unmatched junction nucleotides: 9. The CDR3 contains 12 residues. Looked up from germline, CDR1 is SGDLS and CDR2 is YYNGEE. The CDR3 DNA sequence: TGTGCCAGCAGCGAGACAGGGATAGGTGTTTTCTTT. Translating it yields CASSETGIGVFF.

The chain employs TRBV15 and TRBJ2-1; D ambiguous. Trimming shortened V by 5 bases and J by 10 bases, and 12 bases separated the two germline ends. Germline V gene data show CDR1 as LNHNV and CDR2 as YYDKDF (reference sequence). The CDR3 is 12 amino acids. CDR3 nucleotides: TGTGCCACCAGCGGAACGTGGGCCGAGCAGTTCTTC. This codes for CATSGTWAEQFF.

The J gene is TRBJ2-3, the V gene TRBV9; tentative D call: TRBD1 (7 bases). The CDR3 consists of 14 residues. The V end lost 0 bases, the J end lost 7 bases, and 12 bases lay between the germline ends. Germline CDR1 and CDR2: SGDLS and YYNGEE. The CDR3 DNA is TGTGCCAGCAGCGTAGATTCAGGGGGGAATACGCAGTATTTT. As protein: CASSVDSGGNTQYF.

This chain links TRBV5-1 with TRBJ2-7; 10 bases map to TRBD1. Germline V gene data show CDR1 as SGHRS and CDR2 as YFSETQ. V lost 7 bases to trimming and J lost 2 bases; unmatched junction nucleotides: 3. The CDR3 spans 13 residues. CDR3 region: CASSTGGAYEQYF. The CDR3 nucleotides read TGCGCCAGCTCGACAGGGGGCGCCTACGAGCAGTACTTC.

This rearrangement joins TRBV3-1 (or the pseudogene TRBV3-2) to TRBJ2-2; D possibly corresponds to TRBD1 (5 bases). The germline gives CDR1 LGHDT, CDR2 YNNKEL (reference sequence). This CDR3 contains 14 residues. Trimming removed 1 base at V and 7 bases at J, with 10 bases between. DNA for the CDR3: TGTGCCAGCAGCCAAGCAGGGTTGGGCGGGGAGCTGTTTTTT. It is translated as CASSQAGLGGELFF.

The V and J genes are TRBV29-1 and TRBJ1-2; TRBD1 matches at 7 bases. CDR3 size: 14 residues. Germline V lookup: CDR1 SQVTM, CDR2 ANQGSEA. V dropped 7 bases and J dropped 3; count of bases not matched to a gene: 11. In DNA form, the CDR3 reads TGCAGCGCTGGGACAGTCGACCTATACTATGGCTACACCTTC. Encoded protein: CSAGTVDLYYGYTF.